Following are 29 T cell receptor beta chains from one sample sequenced in a study of cytomegalovirus exposure and HLA in healthy donors. Sequencing used immunoSEQ multiplex PCR; TCRdb keeps in-frame clones, though not all of them. This table has roughly 60,000 clones, 92% appearing once. The specimen sequenced was PBMCs. The receptors shown here come from a woman younger than 30 in good health and CMV-seronegative.

The genes are TRBV10-3 and TRBJ1-5, with 7 positions matching TRBD1. J was trimmed by 3 bases and V by 4 bases; bases with no gene match: 6. The CDR3 spans 15 residues. Germline V lookup: CDR1 ENHRY, CDR2 SYGVKD. The CDR3, as DNA: TGTGCCATCAGTGGGGGGGACAGCCCCAATCAGCCCCAGCATTTT. Translation gives CAISGGDSPNQPQHF.

Regarding this clone: Other DNA sequences within the sample encode an identical CDR3. V is TRBV7-2 and J is TRBJ2-5, with TRBD1 identical over 10 bases. Germline V lookup: CDR1 SGHTA, CDR2 FQGNSA. The V segment lost 5 bases and the J segment 4 bases; nucleotides outside the gene matches: 1. The CDR3 runs 13 residues. CDR3 amino acids: CASSRDRGETQYF. CDR3 bases: TGTGCCAGCAGCCGGGACAGGGGAGAGACCCAGTACTTC.

V usage is TRBV19 and J usage is TRBJ2-2; D is undetermined. Between the trimmed V and J ends, which lost 5 bases and 0 bases, there was a span of 10 bases. The germline gives CDR1 LNHDA, CDR2 SQIVND (reference sequence). This CDR3 spans 15 amino acids. The CDR3: CASSVSGTNTGELFF. The DNA of the CDR3 is TGTGCCAGTAGTGTCTCAGGAACGAACACCGGGGAGCTGTTTTTT.

The rearrangement uses TRBV19 and TRBJ1-4; no reliable D call. Trimming cost V 4 bases and J 2 bases, with 23 bases left between them. The germline V gene encodes CDR1 LNHDA and CDR2 SQIVND (reference sequence). This CDR3 has 19 residues. The CDR3 DNA reads as TGTGCCAGTAGTACAAACCCCGGACTAGATGGTAGCACTAATGAAAAACTGTTTTTT. As protein: CASSTNPGLDGSTNEKLFF.

V usage is TRBV4-2 and J usage is TRBJ1-2, with D unresolved. V was trimmed by 1 base and J by 4 bases, leaving 10 bases between them. CDR3 length: 14 amino acids. CDR1 and CDR2 from the germline V gene are LGHNA and YNFKEQ. Here the CDR3 reads CASSQGTSFYGYTF. The CDR3 DNA reads TGTGCCAGCAGCCAAGGAACCAGTTTCTATGGCTACACCTTC.

The chain couples TRBV9 to TRBJ1-2; D gene uncertain. The V gene lost 1 base and the J gene lost 0 bases, with 16 bases spanning the gap. This CDR3 is built from 17 residues. Germline lookup yields CDR1 SGDLS and CDR2 YYNGEE. CDR3 region: CASSVHPAVRPNYGYTF. In DNA, the CDR3 is TGTGCCAGCAGCGTACACCCTGCAGTGCGGCCTAACTATGGCTACACCTTC.

The rearrangement links TRBV13 to TRBJ2-5, with D uncertain. From germline, CDR1 is PRHDT and CDR2 FYEKMQ (reference sequence). This CDR3 has 13 residues. Trimming took off 5 bases at V and 3 bases at J, with 10 bases between the two ends. CDR3 sequence (DNA): TGTGCCAGCAGCCCCCATCAAAAAGAGACCCAGTACTTC. Protein: CASSPHQKETQYF.

The rearrangement joins TRBV11-2 to TRBJ2-5; unclear D gene. Germline V gives CDR1 SGHAT, CDR2 FQNNGV. Trimming removed 4 bases at V and 3 bases at J, with 12 bases between. There are 14 residues in the CDR3. The CDR3 region has the DNA TGTGCCAGCAGCTACTTGCCCGCAAAAGAGACCCAGTACTTC. Its protein is CASSYLPAKETQYF.

In this sample, this clone turned up once. The chain couples TRBV28 to TRBJ2-1; D is possibly TRBD1 (6 bases). CDR1 is MDHEN and CDR2 is SYDVKM in the germline V gene. CDR3 length equals 14 residues. The ends were cut back, 7 bases at V and 3 bases at J, with 13 bases in the middle. The CDR3 protein is CASNEATGYNEQFF. In DNA form, the CDR3 reads TGTGCCAGCAATGAGGCGACAGGCTACAATGAGCAGTTCTTC.

The rearrangement links TRBV7-2 to TRBJ2-7; D not certain. The CDR3 has 16 amino acids. Germline CDR1 and CDR2: SGHTA and FQGNSA. Deletions cut 5 bases from V and 3 bases from J, with 20 bases between. The CDR3 here is CASSQAAADPYYEQYF. The CDR3 DNA follows: TGTGCCAGCAGCCAAGCTGCGGCAGATCCGTACTACGAGCAGTACTTC.

J is TRBJ2-7 and V is TRBV4-1; D gene unclear. Germline V CDR1 and CDR2: MGHRA, YSYEKL. The V and J ends lost 1 base and 6 bases respectively, with 4 bases between them. This CDR3 has 11 amino acids. The CDR3 protein is CASSQAGEQYF. In DNA, the CDR3 is TGCGCCAGCAGCCAAGCAGGCGAGCAGTACTTC.

The chain couples TRBV2 to TRBJ2-7; D is unresolved. This CDR3 is built from 11 residues. V was cut by 5 bases and J by 3 bases, with 5 bases left in between. Per the germline V gene, CDR1 is SNHLY and CDR2 is FYNNEI. The CDR3 DNA sequence: TGTGCCAGCAGTAACGGCTACGAGCAGTACTTC. Translated: CASSNGYEQYF.

The J gene is TRBJ2-7, the V gene TRBV11-2; 7 bases agree with TRBD1. Germline V gene lookup returns CDR1 SGHAT and CDR2 FQNNGV. CDR3 length: 13 residues. With V trimmed by 5 bases and J by 2 bases, 3 bases remained unmatched. The CDR3 reads CASSLGTAYEQYF. The CDR3 DNA is TGTGCCAGCAGCCTAGGGACAGCCTACGAGCAGTACTTC.

The chain employs TRBV28 and TRBJ1-2, with 10 bases fitting TRBD1. J lost 5 bases, V lost 7 bases, and 7 bases had no gene match. The CDR3 runs 14 residues. Germline V gives CDR1 MDHEN, CDR2 SYDVKM. CDR3 residues: CASTGDRGFYGYTF. The CDR3, as DNA: TGTGCCAGCACTGGGGACAGGGGCTTTTATGGCTACACCTTC.

This sequence joins TRBV9 and TRBJ2-1, with 7 positions matching TRBD2. CDR1 and CDR2 (germline): SGDLS, YYNGEE. The CDR3 runs 12 residues. V shed 3 bases and J 6 bases; nucleotides not matched to a gene: 0. CDR3 bases: TGTGCCAGCAGCGCGGGAGGCAATGAGCAGTTCTTC. It is translated as CASSAGGNEQFF.

The gene calls are TRBV7-2 and TRBJ2-7; 10 bases line up with TRBD2. Germline V gives CDR1 SGHTA, CDR2 FQGNSA. This CDR3 region has 14 residues. V lost 5 bases and J lost 1; bases outside the gene matches: 2. This chain's CDR3 is CASSPSGSSYEQYF. The CDR3 coding sequence is TGTGCCAGCAGCCCTAGCGGGAGTTCCTACGAGCAGTACTTC.

The chain couples TRBV5-1 to TRBJ1-4; 7 positions match TRBD1. Germline loops: CDR1 SGHRS, CDR2 YFSETQ. V was clipped by 4 bases and J by 8 bases; unmatched bases: 11. The CDR3 loop spans 15 amino acids. The CDR3 DNA is TGCGCCAGCAGCCGGTACAGGGGCCCGAGGGAAAAACTGTTTTTT. Residues: CASSRYRGPREKLFF.

The chain combines TRBV21-1 with TRBJ2-1; the table's TRBD1 call for D was not verified on the DNA. TRBV21-1 is described as a pseudogene. The CDR3 has 11 residues. This CDR3 is CASSKGAEQFF. In nucleotides, the CDR3 is TGTGCCAGCAGCAAAGGGGCGGAGCAGTTCTTC.

The chain couples TRBV6-5 to TRBJ2-3; the match to TRBD1 covers 10 bases. The CDR3 consists of 15 residues. Germline V CDR1 and CDR2: MNHEY, SVGAGI. V trimming: 4 bases; J trimming: 2 bases; junction bases outside the gene matches: 3. CDR3 sequence: CASSSGQGDTDTQYF. The CDR3, as DNA: TGTGCCAGCAGTTCTGGACAGGGGGACACAGATACGCAGTATTTT.

This clone has just one count. The chain links TRBV11-2 to TRBJ2-7; possible D gene TRBD1, 5 bases. Between the trimmed V and J ends, which lost 1 base and 7 bases, there was a span of 14 bases. The CDR3 length is 14 residues. CDR1 and CDR2 from the germline V gene are SGHAT and FQNNGV. Here the CDR3 reads CASSLGGGSGEQYF. The CDR3 nucleotides are TGTGCCAGCAGCTTAGGGGGCGGCTCAGGGGAGCAGTACTTC.

This chain connects TRBV29-1 to TRBJ2-2; 9 nucleotides match TRBD1. The CDR3 extends over 17 amino acids. Germline V CDR1 and CDR2: SQVTM, ANQGSEA. V lost 0 bases, J lost 1 base, and 6 bases stayed unmatched. This chain's CDR3 is CSVEDEKDRGNTGELFF. The CDR3 DNA reads as TGCAGCGTTGAAGATGAGAAGGACAGGGGGAACACCGGGGAGCTGTTTTTT.

This sequence joins TRBV4-2 and TRBJ2-1; 7 nucleotides match TRBD2. Germline-derived CDR1 and CDR2 are LGHNA and YNFKEQ. V shed 6 bases, J shed 0 bases, and the junction held 5 bases outside the gene matches. The CDR3 runs 15 residues. The CDR3 coding sequence is TGTGCCAGCAGTCGGGACTATCCCTCCTACAATGAGCAGTTCTTC. This sequence encodes CASSRDYPSYNEQFF.

The chain combines TRBV4-1 with TRBJ2-4; the match to TRBD1 covers 8 bases. Trimming removed 5 bases from V and 7 bases from J; junction bases left unmatched: 10. The length of the CDR3 is 15 residues. Germline V gene lookup returns CDR1 MGHRA and CDR2 YSYEKL. CDR3 sequence: CASSGLTQGANIQYF. The CDR3 region has the DNA TGCGCCAGCAGCGGATTGACGCAGGGGGCTAACATTCAGTACTTC.

This chain's CDR3 is CASSQGISSYEQYF. CDR3 sequence (DNA): TGTGCCAGCAGCCAGGGGATCAGCTCCTACGAGCAGTACTTC. V gene TRBV6-6 combines with J gene TRBJ2-7; the D gene is possibly TRBD1 (6 bases). Between the trimmed V and J ends, which lost 6 bases and 0 bases, there was a span of 12 bases. CDR1 is MNHNY, CDR2 SVGAGI, per germline (reference sequence). The CDR3 totals 14 residues.

The rearrangement links TRBV7-8 to TRBJ1-4, with D unclear. In germline, CDR1 is SGHVS, CDR2 FQNEAQ. This CDR3 has 16 residues. Trimming took 5 bases from V and 5 from J, leaving 18 bases between them. The DNA of the CDR3 is TGTGCCAGCAGCCCTTTGGGCGGGGTAACAAATGAAAAACTGTTTTTT. This gives the protein CASSPLGGVTNEKLFF.

The CDR3 protein is CASSYGQGYGYTF. The CDR3 DNA sequence: TGTGCCAGCAGTTACGGACAGGGCTATGGCTACACCTTC. The V call is TRBV28, the J call TRBJ1-2; 8 bases align to TRBD1. J lost 4 bases, V lost 4 bases, and 2 bases had no gene match. The CDR3 covers 13 residues. Germline values: CDR1 MDHEN, CDR2 SYDVKM.

This chain connects TRBV19 to TRBJ2-7; D may be TRBD2 (5 bases). The length of the CDR3 is 14 residues. Germline CDR1 LNHDA, CDR2 SQIVND (reference sequence). V was clipped by 3 bases and J by 0 bases, with 9 bases between them. CDR3: CASSITTSSYEQYF. The CDR3 DNA sequence: TGTGCCAGTAGTATTACCACTAGCTCCTACGAGCAGTACTTC.

V and J are TRBV28 and TRBJ2-7, with TRBD1 matching over 8 bases. V lost 4 bases to trimming and J lost 5 bases; unmatched junction nucleotides: 13. CDR1 MDHEN and CDR2 SYDVKM come from the germline V gene. The CDR3 contains 16 residues. This chain's CDR3 is CASSSEQGGFLDEQYF. In DNA form, the CDR3 reads TGTGCCAGCAGTTCAGAACAGGGGGGTTTTTTGGACGAGCAGTACTTC.

This clone was found a few times. The chain has TRBV28 and TRBJ2-7; D perhaps matches TRBD2 (6 bases). V was cut by 2 bases and J by 1 base, with 12 bases left in between. CDR1 and CDR2 from the germline V gene are MDHEN and SYDVKM. This CDR3 is 15 amino acids long. CDR3 nucleotides: TGTGCCAGCAGTTTAGGGGGGACGGTATCCTACGAGCAGTACTTC. This gives the protein CASSLGGTVSYEQYF.